Below, one T cell receptor beta chain is given with its context. Its antigen is as yet unknown. The data stem from a study of cytomegalovirus exposure and HLA in healthy donors. Regarding the study as a whole: In a later analysis, specific HLA alleles were associated with under 20,000 TCR beta sequences at a 0.05 false discovery rate. Roughly even sequencing depth across donors was the assumption behind the presence/absence analyses.

The PCR made use of 60 Vbeta and 13 Jbeta primers. TCRdb keeps only in-frame clones here, not all; method: immunoSEQ multiplex PCR. The data contain 150,000 to 200,000 clones, roughly 86% of them seen just once; the ten biggest clones take up around 1.5%. Germline loops: CDR1 GTSNPN, CDR2 SVGIG (reference sequence). V was clipped by 0 bases and J by 3 bases, with 8 bases between them. This CDR3 comprises 14 residues. The sample taken for sequencing was PBMCs. The chain uses TRBV30 and TRBJ1-4, with D hard to call. The source is a woman younger than 30 in good health and CMV-seronegative. The CDR3 DNA reads TGTGCCTGGAGTGTACTGGTGGCTAATGAAAAACTGTTTTTT. It is translated as CAWSVLVANEKLFF.